These 20 T cell receptor beta chains share one sample of origin, sequenced in a study of blood T cell repertoires in COVID-19. Sequencing used immunoSEQ multiplex PCR; TCRdb keeps in-frame clones, though not all of them. The sample has about 120,000 clones, approximately 83% seen once. Material: peripheral blood. The receptors were gathered from a man of 80 years or more with active or convalescent COVID-19.

This sequence joins TRBV11-2 and TRBJ2-1; 11 bases align to TRBD2. V shed 4 bases, J shed 10 bases, and the junction held 6 bases outside the gene matches. This CDR3 region has 14 residues. Per the germline V gene, CDR1 is SGHAT and CDR2 is FQNNGV. The CDR3 nucleotides read TGTGCCAGCAGCTCTGGACTAGCGGGTGGGGAGCAGTTCTTC. Its protein is CASSSGLAGGEQFF.

This chain links TRBV24-1 with TRBJ2-3; 8 positions match TRBD2. V dropped 9 bases and J dropped 5; count of bases not matched to a gene: 3. This CDR3 is 12 amino acids long. CDR1 KGHDR and CDR2 SFDVKD come from the germline V gene. Here the CDR3 reads CATAAGEDTQYF. The CDR3 bases are TGTGCCACCGCAGCGGGAGAAGATACGCAGTATTTT.

The CDR3 here is CASSLRDYLDPIYNEQFF. Written as DNA, the CDR3 is TGTGCCAGCAGCCTAAGGGACTACCTGGATCCTATTTACAATGAGCAGTTCTTC. The chain is built from TRBV3-1 (or the pseudogene TRBV3-2) and TRBJ2-1, with TRBD2 matching over 7 bases. The germline V gene has CDR1 LGHDT and CDR2 YNNKEL (reference sequence). Trimming cost V 4 bases and J 4 bases; bases outside gene matches: 16. This CDR3 is built from 18 residues.

This clone has just one count. V and J are TRBV19 and TRBJ1-5; 8 positions match TRBD1. The ends lost 4 bases at V and 4 bases at J; junction bases unmatched: 6. The CDR3 is 15 amino acids. Germline-derived CDR1 and CDR2 are LNHDA and SQIVND (reference sequence). The CDR3 nucleotides are TGTGCCAGTAGTACCGACAGGGGAGGGAATCAGCCCCAGCATTTT. Protein sequence: CASSTDRGGNQPQHF.

The gene calls are TRBV7-8 and TRBJ1-5; the D is unclear. Germline V gene sequence: CDR1 SGHVS, CDR2 FQNEAQ. The CDR3 runs to 15 residues. V was pared by 3 bases and J by 0 bases, with 9 bases between. The CDR3 is CASSLERDSNQPQHF. For the CDR3, the DNA is TGTGCCAGCAGCTTGGAGCGTGATAGCAATCAGCCCCAGCATTTT.

The chain employs TRBV28 and TRBJ1-2; D remains ambiguous. The CDR3 sequence is 15 residues long. V was cut by 5 bases and J by 0 bases, with 13 bases left in between. CDR1 and CDR2 from the germline V gene are MDHEN and SYDVKM. In nucleotides, the CDR3 is TGTGCCAGCAGTCATGGGCGGGCTTCTAACTATGGCTACACCTTC. This encodes CASSHGRASNYGYTF.

V and J are TRBV27 and TRBJ1-1; TRBD1 matches 7 bases. Germline CDR1 and CDR2: MNHEY and SMNVEV (reference sequence). Trimming removed 6 bases from V and 4 bases from J; junction bases left unmatched: 11. CDR3 size: 15 residues. Here the CDR3 reads CASRSPNRGGTEAFF. DNA of the CDR3: TGTGCCAGCAGGTCACCCAACAGGGGCGGCACTGAAGCTTTCTTT.

The chain links TRBV2 to TRBJ1-2; the match to TRBD1 covers 8 bases. This CDR3 contains 15 residues. The germline gives CDR1 SNHLY, CDR2 FYNNEI. V was pared by 5 bases and J by 4 bases, with 9 bases of the junction left unmatched. The CDR3 spells CASSLTQGAGYGYTF. The CDR3 coding sequence is TGTGCCAGCAGTTTGACCCAGGGGGCGGGCTATGGCTACACCTTC.

The V gene is TRBV28, the J gene TRBJ1-5, with unresolved D. CDR1 and CDR2 (germline): MDHEN, SYDVKM. The CDR3 has 15 residues. Between the trimmed V and J ends, which lost 3 bases and 2 bases, there was a span of 11 bases. Here the CDR3 DNA reads TGTGCCAGCAGTTTTCGGCTTCGGGGCAATCAGCCCCAGCATTTT. Translating gives CASSFRLRGNQPQHF.

V gene TRBV21-1 combines with J gene TRBJ2-7; the table's TRBD1 call for D was not verified on the DNA. TRBV21-1 counts as a pseudogene. CDR3 length: 15 amino acids. The CDR3: CASKGDSPLGWEQYF. In DNA, the CDR3 is TGTGCCAGCAAGGGGGACAGCCCTCTTGGTTGGGAGCAGTACTTC.

V usage is TRBV24-1 and J usage is TRBJ2-1; 9 positions match TRBD2. The J segment lost 5 bases and the V segment lost 1 base, leaving 5 bases of the junction unmatched. The CDR3 has 16 residues. Germline CDR1 KGHDR, CDR2 SFDVKD. This chain's CDR3 is CATSDLAGGLNNEQFF. DNA of the CDR3: TGTGCCACCAGTGATTTAGCGGGAGGCCTTAACAATGAGCAGTTCTTC.

The rearrangement joins TRBV2 to TRBJ2-5; TRBD2 matches 11 bases. CDR1 is SNHLY and CDR2 is FYNNEI in the germline V gene. The trim removed 9 bases at V and 4 bases at J, leaving 7 bases unmatched. CDR3 length: 14 residues. The CDR3 DNA reads TGTGCCAGGGGTCTAGCGGGGGGCTTAGAGACCCAGTACTTC. This gives the protein CARGLAGGLETQYF.

J is TRBJ1-3 and V is TRBV7-2; D is uncertain. Germline V gene data show CDR1 as SGHTA and CDR2 as FQGNSA. The V gene lost 1 base and the J gene lost 8 bases, with 6 bases spanning the gap. This CDR3 region has 12 residues. The chain's CDR3 is CASSLVDYTIYF. As DNA, the CDR3 is TGTGCCAGCAGCTTAGTGGACTACACCATATATTTT.

J is TRBJ2-3 and V is TRBV7-9; D is undetermined. The CDR3 loop spans 14 amino acids. V was clipped by 8 bases and J by 1 base, with 13 bases between them. Germline lookup yields CDR1 SEHNR and CDR2 FQNEAQ (reference sequence). The CDR3 DNA follows: TGTGCCAGCGCCACCGACTTGGGCACAGATACGCAGTATTTT. This gives the protein CASATDLGTDTQYF.

The CDR3 here is CASSLRPEAVRDTQYF. The CDR3, as DNA: TGTGCCAGCAGCTTAAGGCCGGAGGCGGTAAGGGATACGCAGTATTTT. The chain uses TRBV11-2 and TRBJ2-3; possibly TRBD2 for D (5 bases). Germline CDR1 is SGHAT and CDR2 is FQNNGV. The CDR3 runs 16 residues. V lost 2 bases, J lost 6 bases, and 18 bases lay in between.

The chain is built from TRBV10-3 and TRBJ1-2; tentative D call: TRBD1 (5 bases). Germline V gene lookup returns CDR1 ENHRY and CDR2 SYGVKD. Trimming stripped 3 bases from V and 1 base from J, with 12 bases between. The CDR3 loop spans 15 amino acids. CDR3 sequence reads: CAISERGGINYGYTF. CDR3 nucleotide sequence: TGTGCCATCAGTGAAAGGGGTGGAATTAACTATGGCTACACCTTC.

V and J are TRBV7-7 and TRBJ2-7; 10 positions match TRBD2. This CDR3 spans 15 amino acids. V gave up 5 bases and J gave up 0 bases; unmatched junction bases: 4. Germline-derived CDR1 and CDR2 are SSHAT and FNYEAQ (reference sequence). This CDR3 is CASSLSSGSSYEQYF. The CDR3 coding sequence is TGTGCCAGCAGCCTATCTAGCGGGAGCTCCTACGAGCAGTACTTC.

This chain links TRBV5-1 with TRBJ1-2, with TRBD1 identical over 9 bases. Germline values: CDR1 SGHRS, CDR2 YFSETQ. The CDR3 consists of 15 residues. V trimming: 3 bases; J trimming: 0 bases; junction bases outside the gene matches: 3. The CDR3: CASSWDRASNYGYTF. The CDR3 bases are TGCGCCAGCAGCTGGGACAGGGCTTCTAACTATGGCTACACCTTC.

This chain uses TRBV3-1 (or the pseudogene TRBV3-2) with TRBJ2-4, with 8 nucleotides matching TRBD1. V shed 0 bases and J 1 base; nucleotides not matched to a gene: 11. Germline loops: CDR1 LGHDT, CDR2 YNNKEL (reference sequence). The CDR3 extends over 19 amino acids. CDR3 sequence reads: CASSQEYRGSRRAKNIQYF. The DNA of the CDR3 is TGTGCCAGCAGCCAAGAGTACAGGGGGAGTCGTAGGGCCAAAAACATTCAGTACTTC.

Details on this clone: One end of the junction varies from germline; a read error may be responsible. V gene TRBV19 combines with J gene TRBJ1-1; D remains unclear. Germline loops: CDR1 LNHDA, CDR2 SQIVND (reference sequence). The CDR3 is 15 amino acids. The DNA of the CDR3 is TGTGCCAGTAAAAGTGCCCTACTTGTTCCCGAAGAAGTTTTCTTT. Translated, it gives CASKSALLVPEEVFF.